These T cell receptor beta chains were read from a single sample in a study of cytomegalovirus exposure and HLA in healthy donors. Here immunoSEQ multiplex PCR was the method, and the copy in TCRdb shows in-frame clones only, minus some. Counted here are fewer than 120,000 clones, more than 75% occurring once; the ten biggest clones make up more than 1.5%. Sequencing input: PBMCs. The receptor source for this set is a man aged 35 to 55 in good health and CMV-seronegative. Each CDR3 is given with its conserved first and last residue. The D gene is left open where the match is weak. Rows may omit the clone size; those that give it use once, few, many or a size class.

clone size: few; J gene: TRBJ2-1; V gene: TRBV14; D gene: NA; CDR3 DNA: TGTGCCAGCAGCCAAGATACGGAGGGGGCGTTGTATGAGCAGTTCTTC; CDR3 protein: CASSQDTEGALYEQFF
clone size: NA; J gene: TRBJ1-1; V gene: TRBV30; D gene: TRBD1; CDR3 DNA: TGTGCCTGGAGTGATAACAGGGGTGAAGCTTTCTTT; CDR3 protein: CAWSDNRGEAFF
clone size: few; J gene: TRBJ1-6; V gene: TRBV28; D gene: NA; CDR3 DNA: TGTGCCAGCAGTCGGCTGGGTGGGGGCACTTCACCCCTCCACTTT; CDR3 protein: CASSRLGGGTSPLHF
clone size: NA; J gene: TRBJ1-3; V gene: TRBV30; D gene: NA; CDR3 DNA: TGTGCCGGTACCGAGAGCTCTGGAAACACCATATATTTT; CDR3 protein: CAGTESSGNTIYF
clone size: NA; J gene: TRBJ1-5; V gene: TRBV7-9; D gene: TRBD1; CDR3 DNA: TGTGCCAGCAGCTTAGGAAGGGGGCTAACGGCGTGGCAGCCCCAGCATTTT; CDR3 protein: CASSLGRGLTAWQPQHF
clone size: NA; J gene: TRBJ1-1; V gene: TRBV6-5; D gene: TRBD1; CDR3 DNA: TGTGCCAGCTCCAGGGGGAAGGAAGCTTTCTTT; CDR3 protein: CASSRGKEAFF
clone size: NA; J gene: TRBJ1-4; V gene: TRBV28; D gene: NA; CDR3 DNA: TGTGCCAGCACGGAGCAAAATGAAAAACTGTTTTTT; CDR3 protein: CASTEQNEKLFF
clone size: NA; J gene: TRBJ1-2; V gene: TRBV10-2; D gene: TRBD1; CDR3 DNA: TGCGCCAGCAGTGCGCTCGGGACAGGGGGTAACTATGGCTACACCTTC; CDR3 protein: CASSALGTGGNYGYTF
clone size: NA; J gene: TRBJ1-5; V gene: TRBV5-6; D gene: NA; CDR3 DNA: TGTGCCAGCAGCTCCAAGTGGCAGGAACCTTTTAGCAATCAGCCCCAGCATTTT; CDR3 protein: CASSSKWQEPFSNQPQHF
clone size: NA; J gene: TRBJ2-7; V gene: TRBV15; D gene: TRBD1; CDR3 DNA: TGTGCCACCAGCAGAGATCTTGGACAGGGCAGCGAGCAGTACTTC; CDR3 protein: CATSRDLGQGSEQYF
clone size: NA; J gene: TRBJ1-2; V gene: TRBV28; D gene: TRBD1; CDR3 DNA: TGTGCCAGCAGTGTTGGGACAGGGGGGATGAGCTACACCTTC; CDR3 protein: CASSVGTGGMSYTF
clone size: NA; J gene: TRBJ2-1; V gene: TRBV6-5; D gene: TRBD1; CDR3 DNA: TGTGCCAGCAGTTACTCAGGCGGGACAGGGCTAGGGGAGCAGTTCTTC; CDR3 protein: CASSYSGGTGLGEQFF
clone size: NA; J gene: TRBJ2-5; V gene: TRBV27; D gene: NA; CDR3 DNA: TGTGCCAGCGGGACATCCCGGAGCGGAGAGACCCAGTACTTC; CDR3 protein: CASGTSRSGETQYF
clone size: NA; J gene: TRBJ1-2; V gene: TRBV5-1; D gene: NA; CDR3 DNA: TGCGCCAGCAGCTTGGAGGGGGAAGGGCTCTATGGCTACACCTTC; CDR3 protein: CASSLEGEGLYGYTF
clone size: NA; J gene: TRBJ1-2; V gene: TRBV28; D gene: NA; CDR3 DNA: TGTGCCAGCAGTTTCGGCTATGGCTACACCTTC; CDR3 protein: CASSFGYGYTF
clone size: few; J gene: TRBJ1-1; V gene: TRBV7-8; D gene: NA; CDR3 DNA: TGTGCCAGCAGCTTAGAACAGTCGAACACTGAAGCTTTCTTT; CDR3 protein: CASSLEQSNTEAFF
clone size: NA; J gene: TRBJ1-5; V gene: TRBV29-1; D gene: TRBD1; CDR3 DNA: TGCAGCGTTGGCGACAGGGAGCATCAGCCCCAGCATTTT; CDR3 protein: CSVGDREHQPQHF